The 8 T cell receptor beta chains given below trace back to one sample, sequenced in a study of T cell repertoires in cytomegalovirus infection. TCRdb passed the reads through MiXCR, listing each CDR3 protein once. In the table there are around 350,000 distinct CDR3 sequences, 18% of which are singletons. Sequencing was done on a sample of PBMCs. Receptors were obtained from a human donor in good health (CMV status not recorded). Some clones in this sample may be carry-over from other donors' samples.

This clonotype showed up many times. The chain employs TRBV7-7 and TRBJ2-1, with TRBD2 identical over 9 bases. CDR1 SSHAT and CDR2 FNYEAQ come from the germline V gene (reference sequence). The CDR3 contains 16 residues. J lost 2 bases, V lost 4 bases, and 6 bases had no gene match. CDR3 nucleotide sequence: TGTGCCAGCAGCTCGAGTAGCGGGAGCCCCTACAATGAGCAGTTCTTC. Protein: CASSSSSGSPYNEQFF. The variable domain in full, with the rest retrieved from reference TRBV7-7 and TRBJ2-1, is GAGVSQSPRYKVTKRGQDVTLRCDPISSHATLYWYQQALGQGPEFLTYFNYEAQPDKSGLPSDRFSAERPEGSISTLTIQRTEQRDSAMYRCASSSSSGSPYNEQFFGPGTRLTVL.

The chain links TRBV24-1 to TRBJ2-1, with no clear D. V was trimmed by 5 bases and J by 9 bases, leaving 13 bases between them. The CDR3 has 13 amino acids. Germline lookup yields CDR1 KGHDR and CDR2 SFDVKD. DNA of the CDR3: TGTGCCACCAGTGTGACCGCTTTTACTGAGCAGTTCTTC. As protein: CATSVTAFTEQFF.

With respect to this clonotype: A much larger clone differs from this one at a single base, so this may be a read error. This chain joins TRBV7-2 and TRBJ2-1; TRBD1 or TRBD2 may be the D gene (5 bases each). Germline V gene data show CDR1 as SGHTA and CDR2 as FQGNSA. V lost 5 bases to trimming and J lost 6 bases, with 11 bases between them. The CDR3 loop spans 13 amino acids. This chain's CDR3 is CASSPGTGNEQFF. In nucleotides, the CDR3 is TGTGCCAGCAGCCCCGGGACCGGCAATGAGCAGTTCTTC.

This clonotype was recorded at least ten times. The gene calls are TRBV7-2 and TRBJ2-2, with 7 nucleotides matching TRBD2. V gave up 5 bases and J gave up 1 base; unmatched junction bases: 7. Germline values: CDR1 SGHTA, CDR2 FQGNSA. CDR3 length equals 16 residues. The CDR3 is CASSPPGLRNTGELFF. CDR3 DNA sequence: TGTGCCAGCAGCCCTCCGGGACTAAGGAACACCGGGGAGCTGTTTTTT. Filled out from reference TRBV7-2 and TRBJ2-2, the complete variable domain reads GAGVSQSPSNKVTEKGKDVELRCDPISGHTALYWYRQSLGQGLEFLIYFQGNSAPDKSGLPSDRFSAERTGGSVSTLTIQRTQQEDSAVYLCASSPPGLRNTGELFFGEGSRLTVL.

Many counts were recorded for this clonotype. The chain combines TRBV11-2 with TRBJ2-7; D not resolved. Trimming removed 2 bases at V and 3 bases at J, with 8 bases between. Germline values: CDR1 SGHAT, CDR2 FQNNGV. This CDR3 has 13 residues. As DNA, the CDR3 is TGTGCCAGCAGCTTACAACCGGACTACGAGCAGTACTTC. Translating gives CASSLQPDYEQYF.

The rearrangement links TRBV5-6 to TRBJ1-1; TRBD1 might be the D (6 bases). This CDR3 region has 13 residues. V was cut by 6 bases and J by 6 bases, with 15 bases left in between. Germline CDR1 SGHDT, CDR2 YYEEEE. The CDR3 spells CASTMVGGPEAFF. In DNA form, the CDR3 reads TGTGCCAGCACCATGGTAGGGGGGCCTGAAGCTTTCTTT. Based on the CDR3 plus reference TRBV5-6 and TRBJ1-1, the full variable domain is DAGVTQSPTHLIKTRGQQVTLRCSPKSGHDTVSWYQQALGQGPQFIFQYYEEEERQRGNFPDRFSGHQFPNYSSELNVNALLLGDSALYLCASTMVGGPEAFFGQGTRLTVV.

This clonotype was picked up a small number of times. The V call is TRBV5-6, the J call TRBJ1-6; D is undetermined. This CDR3 spans 14 amino acids. CDR1 is SGHDT, CDR2 YYEEEE, per germline. V lost 0 bases to trimming and J lost 13 bases, with 14 bases between them. The CDR3 DNA is TGTGCCAGCAGCTTGGACGTTCGATCGGGGCCCCTCCACTTT. Translating it yields CASSLDVRSGPLHF.

In its sample, this clonotype was seen a few times. The gene calls are TRBV20-1 and TRBJ2-1; D remains ambiguous. Per germline, CDR1 DFQATT and CDR2 SNEGSKA (reference sequence). The CDR3 spans 12 residues. V dropped 3 bases and J dropped 9 bases, with 12 bases sitting between them. CDR3 protein: CSARAGLGEQFF. The CDR3 DNA sequence: TGCAGTGCTAGGGCCGGGCTCGGTGAGCAGTTCTTC.